One and the same sample provided the 24 T cell receptor beta chains below, sequenced in a study of T cell changes during pregnancy in multiple sclerosis (dated by TCRdb to about 2019). Library preparation used the immunoSEQ multiplex PCR assay. The source is immuneACCESS, and TCRdb retained only in-frame sequences with V and J called. Part of the clones is not carried over; for the studies checked, unresolved V genes explain less than half of this, and the remainder is unexplained. Present in this sample are over 35,000 clones, roughly nine tenths of which were seen just once. The ten most abundant clones make up roughly 0.45% of the sample. The source was CD4+ T cells from peripheral blood mononuclear cells, collected in the third trimester of pregnancy. These receptors were collected from a female donor in good health, enrolled as a control in a pregnancy study.

The genes are TRBV7-3 and TRBJ1-2; the D gene is possibly TRBD1 (5 bases). Trimming pared 1 base from V and 9 bases from J, leaving 21 bases between. CDR1 SGHTA and CDR2 FQGTGA come from the germline V gene. There are 16 residues in the CDR3. The CDR3 here is CASSLNGQGTSLSYTF. CDR3 nucleotides: TGTGCCAGCAGCTTAAACGGCCAGGGAACGAGCTTAAGCTACACCTTC.

This clone has only one observation. The V call is TRBV29-1, the J call TRBJ2-5; maybe TRBD2 (7 bases). This CDR3 contains 14 residues. Trimming cost V 5 bases and J 5 bases, with 18 bases left between them. Per the germline V gene, CDR1 is SQVTM and CDR2 is ANQGSEA. CDR3 DNA: TGCAGCGTTACGGGGGGCCTCAGATGGGAGACCCAGTACTTC. It specifies CSVTGGLRWETQYF.

The V call is TRBV5-4, the J call TRBJ2-3; no reliable D call. V lost 3 bases, J lost 3 bases, and 5 bases lay in between. Germline V lookup: CDR1 SGHNT, CDR2 YYREEE (reference sequence). This CDR3 comprises 12 residues. The CDR3 sequence is CASSSTTDTQYF. The CDR3 DNA is TGTGCCAGCAGCTCTACTACAGATACGCAGTATTTT.

The V call is TRBV4-2, the J call TRBJ1-1; a weak D match, TRBD1 (5 bases). The CDR3 is 14 residues long. V lost 3 bases and J lost 6, with 14 bases in between. Germline-derived CDR1 and CDR2 are LGHNA and YNFKEQ. CDR3 DNA sequence: TGTGCCAGCAGCCAGGCCCGGGGACTCGCTGAAGCTTTCTTT. It translates to CASSQARGLAEAFF.

This chain joins TRBV28 and TRBJ1-1; TRBD1 might be the D (5 bases). This CDR3 contains 15 residues. V shed 5 bases and J shed 4 bases, with 17 bases lying between them. Per germline, CDR1 MDHEN and CDR2 SYDVKM. The CDR3 bases are TGTGCCAGCAGTGACCTAGGGGAAGAAAGCACTGAAGCTTTCTTT. Its protein product is CASSDLGEESTEAFF.

The V gene is TRBV4-1, the J gene TRBJ2-7; 8 bases align to TRBD2. Germline CDR1 is MGHRA and CDR2 is YSYEKL. V was clipped by 2 bases and J by 5 bases; unmatched bases: 5. The CDR3 spans 14 residues. The CDR3 is CASSQWREADEQYF. The CDR3 coding sequence is TGCGCCAGCAGCCAATGGCGGGAGGCCGACGAGCAGTACTTC.

V and J are TRBV5-4 and TRBJ1-3, with D unresolved. This CDR3 comprises 15 residues. V was clipped by 0 bases and J by 0 bases, with 7 bases between them. Per the germline V gene, CDR1 is SGHNT and CDR2 is YYREEE (reference sequence). The CDR3 DNA reads TGTGCCAGCAGCTTGGGAGGGCTCTCTGGAAACACCATATATTTT. It yields the protein CASSLGGLSGNTIYF.

This sequence joins TRBV7-2 and TRBJ1-1; 7 bases align to TRBD1. V was pared by 5 bases and J by 7 bases, with 7 bases of the junction left unmatched. CDR3 length: 13 amino acids. Germline CDR1 is SGHTA and CDR2 is FQGNSA. This CDR3 is CASSPRQGSEAFF. The CDR3 DNA follows: TGTGCCAGCAGCCCCCGACAGGGAAGTGAAGCTTTCTTT.

The chain uses TRBV5-6 and TRBJ2-2; 7 bases fit TRBD2. Unmatched junction bases numbered 10, after V lost 4 bases and J lost 1 base. CDR1 is SGHDT, CDR2 YYEEEE, per germline. CDR3 length equals 17 residues. The DNA of the CDR3 is TGTGCCAGCAGCCGCAGATATACGGGGGGGAACACCGGGGAGCTGTTTTTT. Protein product: CASSRRYTGGNTGELFF.

The rearrangement uses TRBV6-5 and TRBJ2-5, with TRBD1 matching 9 bases. CDR1 is MNHEY, CDR2 SVGAGI, per germline. Losses at the gene ends were 2 bases for V and 5 bases for J; bases not matched to a gene: 3. The length of the CDR3 is 14 residues. CDR3 DNA sequence: TGTGCCAGCAGTTACACCGGGACAGGGGAGACCCAGTACTTC. Residues: CASSYTGTGETQYF.

The rearrangement joins TRBV5-6 to TRBJ1-1, with 7 bases lining up with TRBD1. The junction had 3 bases not matched to a gene; V was cut back by 1 base and J by 6 bases. This CDR3 is 13 amino acids long. Germline loops: CDR1 SGHDT, CDR2 YYEEEE. CDR3 nucleotides: TGTGCCAGCAGCTTGAAGGGGGCCTCTGAAGCTTTCTTT. It encodes CASSLKGASEAFF. Based on the CDR3 plus reference TRBV5-6 and TRBJ1-1, the full variable domain is DAGVTQSPTHLIKTRGQQVTLRCSPKSGHDTVSWYQQALGQGPQFIFQYYEEEERQRGNFPDRFSGHQFPNYSSELNVNALLLGDSALYLCASSLKGASEAFFGQGTRLTVV.

This clone was detected once. J is TRBJ1-1 and V is TRBV7-2; TRBD1 agrees at 7 bases. Germline-derived CDR1 and CDR2 are SGHTA and FQGNSA. V dropped 5 bases and J dropped 4; count of bases not matched to a gene: 10. The CDR3 spans 15 residues. The CDR3 sequence: CASSTRQGRGTEAFF. As DNA, the CDR3 is TGTGCCAGCAGCACCCGACAGGGAAGGGGCACTGAAGCTTTCTTT.

The V call is TRBV29-1, the J call TRBJ1-5; maybe TRBD1 (6 bases). Per the germline V gene, CDR1 is SQVTM and CDR2 is ANQGSEA. The V and J ends lost 7 bases and 12 bases respectively, with 28 bases between them. The CDR3 spans 15 residues. CDR3 nucleotide sequence: TGCAGCGAACCCTTTCTCGGACAGCCCAGAAAGGACCAGCATTTT. It codes for CSEPFLGQPRKDQHF.

The rearrangement uses TRBV11-2 and TRBJ2-3; D unresolved. With 1 base removed from V and 1 base from J, the gap between germline ends came to 6 bases. This CDR3 region has 14 residues. CDR1 and CDR2 from the germline V gene are SGHAT and FQNNGV. The CDR3 region has the DNA TGTGCCAGCAGCTTAGTGGGCCGCACAGATACGCAGTATTTT. Translation: CASSLVGRTDTQYF.

V and J are TRBV7-9 and TRBJ1-1, with 8 bases fitting TRBD1. This CDR3 is built from 13 residues. Trimming took 7 bases from V and 3 from J; bases not matched to a gene: 4. CDR1 and CDR2 from the germline V gene are SEHNR and FQNEAQ (reference sequence). CDR3 region: CASTTTGDTEAFF. The CDR3, as DNA: TGTGCCAGCACTACGACAGGGGACACTGAAGCTTTCTTT.

This clone was observed a handful of times. The chain has TRBV7-9 and TRBJ1-5; D remains ambiguous. This CDR3 spans 16 amino acids. Germline V lookup: CDR1 SEHNR, CDR2 FQNEAQ (reference sequence). Deletions cut 5 bases from V and 6 bases from J, with 20 bases between. The CDR3 reads CASSTTGSAAPQPQHF. Here the CDR3 DNA reads TGTGCCAGCAGCACCACGGGGAGTGCCGCCCCTCAGCCCCAGCATTTT.

The V call is TRBV5-1, the J call TRBJ2-1, with D maybe TRBD2 (6 bases). Trimming removed 2 bases from V and 7 bases from J, with 16 bases in between. CDR3 length: 15 amino acids. The germline V gene encodes CDR1 SGHRS and CDR2 YFSETQ. CDR3 bases: TGCGCCAGCAGCTTAGTCGGGACTCAAGGAAATGAGCAGTTCTTC. It translates to CASSLVGTQGNEQFF. The whole variable domain, remainder taken from reference TRBV5-1 and TRBJ2-1, is KAGVTQTPRYLIKTRGQQVTLSCSPISGHRSVSWYQQTPGQGLQFLFEYFSETQRNKGNFPGRFSGRQFSNSRSEMNVSTLELGDSALYLCASSLVGTQGNEQFFGPGTRLTVL.

The J gene is TRBJ1-3, the V gene TRBV7-9; possible D gene TRBD1, 6 bases. The germline gives CDR1 SEHNR, CDR2 FQNEAQ (reference sequence). The CDR3 has 16 residues. The V end lost 3 bases, the J end lost 0 bases, and 12 bases lay between the germline ends. CDR3 amino acids: CASSFWTASSGNTIYF. The CDR3 DNA is TGTGCCAGCAGCTTTTGGACAGCGAGCTCTGGAAACACCATATATTTT.

The chain uses TRBV5-4 and TRBJ2-5; a possible D gene is TRBD2 (5 bases). The V end lost 4 bases, the J end lost 1 base, and 11 bases lay between the germline ends. Germline CDR1 and CDR2: SGHNT and YYREEE (reference sequence). The CDR3 covers 14 residues. In nucleotides, the CDR3 is TGTGCCAGCAGCGGAGACTATATCCAAGAGACCCAGTACTTC. Protein product: CASSGDYIQETQYF.

CDR3 sequence (DNA): TGTGCCAGCAGACAAAGTTTGGGGGGCTACAATGAGCAGTTCTTC. Encoded protein: CASRQSLGGYNEQFF. The chain joins TRBV14 to TRBJ2-1; possible D gene TRBD2, 6 bases. Germline CDR1 and CDR2: SGHDN and FVKESK. Trimming cost V 6 bases and J 3 bases, with 15 bases left between them. CDR3 length: 15 residues. Variable domain in full (rest from reference TRBV14 and TRBJ2-1): EAGVTQFPSHSVIEKGQTVTLRCDPISGHDNLYWYRRVMGKEIKFLLHFVKESKQDESGMPNNRFLAERTGGTYSTLKVQPAELEDSGVYFCASRQSLGGYNEQFFGPGTRLTVL.

V usage is TRBV7-2 and J usage is TRBJ2-3; D is uncertain. This CDR3 has 15 residues. Germline V gives CDR1 SGHTA, CDR2 FQGNSA. V was pared by 0 bases and J by 3 bases, with 10 bases between. The CDR3 loop reads CASSLAWRITDTQYF. The CDR3 coding sequence is TGTGCCAGCAGCTTAGCTTGGAGAATAACAGATACGCAGTATTTT.

The V call is TRBV28, the J call TRBJ1-3; D gene ambiguous. Germline V gene data show CDR1 as MDHEN and CDR2 as SYDVKM. There are 14 residues in the CDR3. Deletions cut 7 bases from V and 4 bases from J, with 14 bases between. CDR3 amino acids: CASTPGVGGNTIYF. CDR3 in DNA: TGTGCCAGCACCCCCGGGGTGGGCGGAAACACCATATATTTT.

The chain has TRBV10-3 and TRBJ2-7; 7 bases are a match to TRBD1. The V and J ends lost 2 bases and 5 bases, in that order; junction bases with no gene match: 12. Germline-derived CDR1 and CDR2 are ENHRY and SYGVKD. The CDR3 consists of 16 residues. The DNA for the CDR3 is TGTGCCATCAGTGAGAGCAGACAGGGTGATGTCCACGAGCAGTACTTC. It is translated as CAISESRQGDVHEQYF.

The V call is TRBV6-6, the J call TRBJ2-1, with D maybe TRBD1 (6 bases). The V end was cut by 7 bases, the J end by 9 bases, with 10 bases between. The CDR3 contains 11 residues. Germline V gene sequence: CDR1 MNHNY, CDR2 SVGAGI (reference sequence). The CDR3 region has the DNA TGTGCCAGCAAGGGGGTGGTTGAGCAGTTCTTC. Encoded protein: CASKGVVEQFF.